This TCR beta chain was sequenced during a study of CD4+ T cells in melanoma. Profiled with immunoSEQ multiplex PCR; TCRdb holds only in-frame clones, not every one. Seen here are 120,000 to 150,000 clones, around 90% observed once, and the top ten hold about 1.5%. The ends lost 6 bases at V and 9 bases at J; junction bases unmatched: 9. The V gene's germline CDR1 is KGHSH and CDR2 LQKENI. This CDR3 has 15 amino acids. The rearrangement joins TRBV18 to TRBJ2-1, with 12 bases that match TRBD2. The receptor comes from a human donor with melanoma. The CDR3 region is CASSAGLAGLGEQFF. CDR3 DNA sequence: TGTGCCAGCTCGGCCGGACTAGCGGGGTTAGGTGAGCAGTTCTTC.